These 17 T cell receptor beta chains came from one sample sequenced in a study of human CD8 memory T cell subsets. TCR beta libraries were made by UMI-labeled 5' RACE. For each CDR3 protein, TCRdb gives one entry from its re-call of the 5' RACE reads, without DNA. The specimen's table records fewer than 20,000 distinct CDR3 sequences. Sequenced material: CD8+ T cells from PBMCs. Source of these receptors: a human donor in good health.

V usage is TRBV28 and J usage is TRBJ1-5. The CDR3 is made up of 15 amino acids. CDR1 is MDHEN and CDR2 is SYDVKM in the germline V gene. This CDR3 is CASSKEIYSNQPQHF.

This clonotype is classed as medium-sized by frequency. The rearrangement uses TRBV12-3 or TRBV12-4 and TRBJ1-1; lacking DNA, the TRBD1 call made by TCRdb goes unchecked. The CDR3 loop spans 13 amino acids. The CDR3 region is CASSMGGATEAFF.

The chain carries TRBV4-3 and TRBJ2-2; checking the TCRdb D call of TRBD2 is not possible without DNA. CDR1 and CDR2 from the germline V gene are LGHNA and YSLEER. The CDR3 contains 18 residues. The CDR3 reads CASSQELAGAPATGELFF.

CDR3 in amino acids: CATSDWGEDEQFF. J is TRBJ2-1 and V is TRBV24-1; TCRdb gives TRBD1 as the D gene, but with no DNA this cannot be confirmed. The CDR3 totals 13 residues. Germline CDR1 is KGHDR and CDR2 is SFDVKD.

The chain is built from TRBV21-1 and TRBJ2-7. TRBV21-1 is a pseudogene locus. CDR3 length: 14 amino acids. The CDR3 is CASSKGGGAYEQYF.

The rearrangement links TRBV4-1 to TRBJ1-1; the D gene TCRdb calls, TRBD1, cannot be checked with no DNA. Germline loops: CDR1 MGHRA, CDR2 YSYEKL. The CDR3 is made up of 14 amino acids. The CDR3 region is CASSHGGPNTEAFF.

V is TRBV10-1 and J is TRBJ2-5; TCRdb's D call of TRBD2 is untestable without DNA. The germline gives CDR1 WNHNN, CDR2 SYGVQD (reference sequence). CDR3 length equals 15 residues. The CDR3 is CANPTRLAGKETQYF.

Here the CDR3 reads CASSSGLSYNEQFF. The gene calls are TRBV4-3 and TRBJ2-1; the TRBD2 assignment by TCRdb is unverifiable without DNA. The germline V gene has CDR1 LGHNA and CDR2 YSLEER. The CDR3 covers 14 residues.

This chain links TRBV19 with TRBJ2-7; TCRdb selects TRBD1, and the lack of DNA leaves this call unchecked. From germline, CDR1 is LNHDA and CDR2 SQIVND (reference sequence). The CDR3 runs 14 residues. Here the CDR3 reads CASSMTGGSYEQYF.

This clonotype ranks as medium-sized (0.01 to 0.1%) in terms of frequency. The V and J genes are TRBV15 and TRBJ1-2. Germline loops: CDR1 LNHNV, CDR2 YYDKDF (reference sequence). The CDR3 length is 14 residues. The CDR3 loop reads CATSRGSDFDGYTF.

The genes are TRBV5-4 and TRBJ2-4. The CDR3 runs to 15 residues. Germline loops: CDR1 SGHNT, CDR2 YYREEE (reference sequence). The CDR3 spells CASSSTQLAKNIQYF.

The chain is built from TRBV7-9 and TRBJ2-5. The CDR3 extends over 15 amino acids. The germline CDR1 and CDR2 sequences are SEHNR and FQNEAQ (reference sequence). The CDR3 region is CASSLATSAQETQYF. The entire variable domain, with the rest obtained from reference TRBV7-9 and TRBJ2-5, is as follows: DTGVSQNPRHKITKRGQNVTFRCDPISEHNRLYWYRQTLGQGPEFLTYFQNEAQLEKSRLLSDRFSAERPKGSFSTLEIQRTEQGDSAMYLCASSLATSAQETQYFGPGTRLLVL.

The chain combines TRBV5-1 with TRBJ1-1; TCRdb's D call of TRBD1 is untestable without DNA. This CDR3 contains 14 residues. Germline lookup yields CDR1 SGHRS and CDR2 YFSETQ. The CDR3 here is CASSPQGTNTEAFF.

This clonotype registers medium-sized by frequency. The gene calls are TRBV20-1 and TRBJ1-1. The germline V gene encodes CDR1 DFQATT and CDR2 SNEGSKA (reference sequence). This CDR3 spans 14 amino acids. The CDR3 region is CSARGRQHAGEAFF.

J is TRBJ2-5 and V is TRBV7-6. The germline CDR1 and CDR2 sequences are SGHVS and FNYEAQ. This CDR3 comprises 15 residues. CDR3 loop: CASSLVSRGQETQYF.

The CDR3 reads CASSYRTAYEQYF. The chain links TRBV5-1 to TRBJ2-7; TCRdb reports TRBD1, a call that lacks DNA to check it against. CDR1 and CDR2 (germline): SGHRS, YFSETQ. The CDR3 is made up of 13 amino acids.

The chain has TRBV21-1 and TRBJ2-6; TCRdb's D call of TRBD1 is untestable without DNA. TRBV21-1 represents a pseudogene. The length of the CDR3 is 17 residues. This CDR3 reads CASSKRQGSSGANVLTF.